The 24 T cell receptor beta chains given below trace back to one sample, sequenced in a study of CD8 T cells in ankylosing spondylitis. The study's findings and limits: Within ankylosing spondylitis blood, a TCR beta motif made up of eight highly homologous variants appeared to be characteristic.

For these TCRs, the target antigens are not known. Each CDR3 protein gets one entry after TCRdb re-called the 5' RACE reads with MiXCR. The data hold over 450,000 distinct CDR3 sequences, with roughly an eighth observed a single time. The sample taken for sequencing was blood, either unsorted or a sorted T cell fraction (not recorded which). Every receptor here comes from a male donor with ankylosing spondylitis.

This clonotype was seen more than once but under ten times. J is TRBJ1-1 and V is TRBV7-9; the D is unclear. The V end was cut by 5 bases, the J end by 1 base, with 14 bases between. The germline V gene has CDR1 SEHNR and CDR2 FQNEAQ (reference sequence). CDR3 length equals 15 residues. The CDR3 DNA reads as TGTGCCAGCAGCCCTGAGGGCCTGGGGAACACTGAAGCTTTCTTT. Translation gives CASSPEGLGNTEAFF.

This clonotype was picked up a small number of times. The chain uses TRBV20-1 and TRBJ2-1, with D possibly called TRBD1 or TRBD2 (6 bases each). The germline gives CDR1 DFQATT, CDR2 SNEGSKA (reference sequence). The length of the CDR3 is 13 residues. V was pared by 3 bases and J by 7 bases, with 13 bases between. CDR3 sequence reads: CSARGAGTNEQFF. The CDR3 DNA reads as TGCAGTGCTAGGGGGGCGGGGACTAATGAGCAGTTCTTC.

The CDR3: CSARRGDGGYTF. DNA for the CDR3: TGCAGTGCCCGACGAGGGGACGGTGGCTACACCTTC. The V gene is TRBV20-1, the J gene TRBJ1-2, with D maybe TRBD1 (5 bases). Germline CDR1 and CDR2: DFQATT and SNEGSKA (reference sequence). The CDR3 is 12 amino acids. The V end lost 6 bases, the J end lost 7 bases, and 15 bases lay between the germline ends.

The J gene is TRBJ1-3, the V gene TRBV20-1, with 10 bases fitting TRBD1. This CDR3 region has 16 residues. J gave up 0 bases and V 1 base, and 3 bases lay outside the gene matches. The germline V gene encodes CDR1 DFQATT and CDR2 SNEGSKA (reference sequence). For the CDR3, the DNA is TGCAGTGCTAGAGGGGACAGGGGATTCTCTGGAAACACCATATATTTT. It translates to CSARGDRGFSGNTIYF.

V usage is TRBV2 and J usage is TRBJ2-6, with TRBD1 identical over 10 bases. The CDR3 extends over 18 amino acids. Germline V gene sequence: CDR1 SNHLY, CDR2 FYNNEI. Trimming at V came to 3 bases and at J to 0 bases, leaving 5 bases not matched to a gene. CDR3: CASSDRTGGPSGANVLTF. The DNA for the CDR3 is TGTGCCAGCAGTGATAGGACAGGGGGACCCTCTGGGGCCAACGTCCTGACTTTC.

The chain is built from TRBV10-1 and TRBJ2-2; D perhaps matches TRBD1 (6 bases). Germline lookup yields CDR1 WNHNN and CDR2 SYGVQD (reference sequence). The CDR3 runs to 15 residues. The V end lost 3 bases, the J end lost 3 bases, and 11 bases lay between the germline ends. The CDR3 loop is CASSELQGYTGELFF. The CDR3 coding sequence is TGCGCCAGCAGTGAATTGCAGGGGTACACCGGGGAGCTGTTTTTT.

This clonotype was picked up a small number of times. The CDR3 coding sequence is TGCAGTGCTAGAAAGGCGGGAGGGCCCAGCACAGATACGCAGTATTTT. Its translation: CSARKAGGPSTDTQYF. This rearrangement joins TRBV20-1 to TRBJ2-3, with 9 bases fitting TRBD2. V lost 2 bases, J lost 0 bases, and 6 bases stayed unmatched. CDR1 and CDR2 from the germline V gene are DFQATT and SNEGSKA (reference sequence). The CDR3 runs to 16 residues.

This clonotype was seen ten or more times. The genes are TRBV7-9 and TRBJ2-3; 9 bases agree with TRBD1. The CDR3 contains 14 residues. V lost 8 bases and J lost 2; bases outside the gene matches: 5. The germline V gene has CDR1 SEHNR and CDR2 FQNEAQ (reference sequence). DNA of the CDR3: TGTGCCAGCGTGGGGACAGGGTCCACAGATACGCAGTATTTT. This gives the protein CASVGTGSTDTQYF.

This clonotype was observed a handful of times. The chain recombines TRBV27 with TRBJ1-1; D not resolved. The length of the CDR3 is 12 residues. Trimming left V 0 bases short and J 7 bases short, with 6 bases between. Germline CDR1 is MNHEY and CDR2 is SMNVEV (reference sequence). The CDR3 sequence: CASSLSGNEAFF. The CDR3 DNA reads TGTGCCAGCAGTTTATCAGGGAATGAAGCTTTCTTT.

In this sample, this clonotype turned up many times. The CDR3: CSASGQNYGYTF. The CDR3 nucleotides are TGCAGTGCTAGTGGACAGAACTATGGCTACACCTTC. The chain uses TRBV20-1 and TRBJ1-2, with TRBD1 as a possible D gene (6 bases). Germline V CDR1 and CDR2: DFQATT, SNEGSKA (reference sequence). Trimming took 3 bases from V and 2 from J, leaving 7 bases between them. The CDR3 loop spans 12 amino acids.

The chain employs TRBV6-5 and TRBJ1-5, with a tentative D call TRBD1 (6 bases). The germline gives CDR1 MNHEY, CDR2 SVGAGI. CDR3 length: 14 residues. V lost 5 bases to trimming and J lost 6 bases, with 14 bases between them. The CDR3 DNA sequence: TGTGCCAGCAGTACTCAGGGGTCGAGTCAGCCCCAGCATTTT. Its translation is CASSTQGSSQPQHF.

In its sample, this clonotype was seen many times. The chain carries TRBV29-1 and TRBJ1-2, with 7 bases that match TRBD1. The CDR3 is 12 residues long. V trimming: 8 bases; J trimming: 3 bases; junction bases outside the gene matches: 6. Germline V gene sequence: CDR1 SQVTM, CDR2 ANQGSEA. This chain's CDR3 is CSTGGTDYGYTF. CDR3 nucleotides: TGCAGCACCGGAGGGACAGACTATGGCTACACCTTC. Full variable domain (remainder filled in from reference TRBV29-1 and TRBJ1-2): SAVISQKPSRDICQRGTSLTIQCQVDSQVTMMFWYRQQPGQSLTLIATANQGSEATYESGFVIDKFPISRPNLTFSTLTVSNMSPEDSSIYLCSTGGTDYGYTFGSGTRLTVV.

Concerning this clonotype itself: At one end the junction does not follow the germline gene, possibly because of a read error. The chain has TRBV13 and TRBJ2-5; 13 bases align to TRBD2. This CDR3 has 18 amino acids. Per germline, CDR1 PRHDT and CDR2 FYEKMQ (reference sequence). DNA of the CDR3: TGTACCAGCAGCTCCGGGACTAGCGGGGCAAGCAGGGGAGAGACCCAGTACTTC. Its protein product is CTSSSGTSGASRGETQYF.

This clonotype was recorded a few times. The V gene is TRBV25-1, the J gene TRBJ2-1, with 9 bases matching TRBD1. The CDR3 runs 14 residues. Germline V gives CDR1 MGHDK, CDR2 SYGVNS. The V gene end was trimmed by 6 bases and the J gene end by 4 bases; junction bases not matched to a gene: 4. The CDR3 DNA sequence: TGTGCCAGCAGAGGGGACAGGGTTTACAATGAGCAGTTCTTC. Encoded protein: CASRGDRVYNEQFF.

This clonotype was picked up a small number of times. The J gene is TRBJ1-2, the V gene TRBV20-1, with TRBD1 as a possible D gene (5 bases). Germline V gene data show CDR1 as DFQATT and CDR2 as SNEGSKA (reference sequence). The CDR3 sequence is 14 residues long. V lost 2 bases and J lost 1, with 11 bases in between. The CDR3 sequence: CSARLGALNYGYTF. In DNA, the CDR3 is TGCAGTGCTAGACTCGGGGCCCTTAACTATGGCTACACCTTC.

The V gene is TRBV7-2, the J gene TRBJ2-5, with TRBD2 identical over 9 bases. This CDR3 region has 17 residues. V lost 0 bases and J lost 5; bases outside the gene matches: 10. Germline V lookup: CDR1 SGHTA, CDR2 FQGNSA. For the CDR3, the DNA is TGTGCCAGCAGCTTAGCGCTGGGAATAGCGGGAGCGGAGACCCAGTACTTC. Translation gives CASSLALGIAGAETQYF.

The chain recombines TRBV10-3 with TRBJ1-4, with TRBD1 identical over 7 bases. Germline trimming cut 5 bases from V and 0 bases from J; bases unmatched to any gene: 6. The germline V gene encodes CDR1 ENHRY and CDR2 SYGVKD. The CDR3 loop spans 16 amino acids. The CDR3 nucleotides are TGTGCCATCAGTTCCTCGACAGGGACAACTAATGAAAAACTGTTTTTT. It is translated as CAISSSTGTTNEKLFF.

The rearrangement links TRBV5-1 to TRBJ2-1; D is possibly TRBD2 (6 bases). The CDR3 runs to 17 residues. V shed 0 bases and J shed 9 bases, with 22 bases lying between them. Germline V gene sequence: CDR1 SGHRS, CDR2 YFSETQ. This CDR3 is CASSLGIPGLRTSEQFF. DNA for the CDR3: TGCGCCAGCAGCTTGGGGATTCCGGGACTCCGAACAAGTGAGCAGTTCTTC.

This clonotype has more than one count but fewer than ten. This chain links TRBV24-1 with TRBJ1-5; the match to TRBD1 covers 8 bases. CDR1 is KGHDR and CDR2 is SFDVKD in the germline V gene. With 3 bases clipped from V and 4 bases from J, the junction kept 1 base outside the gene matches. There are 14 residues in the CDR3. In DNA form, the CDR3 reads TGTGCCACCAGTGATACAGGGGGAAATCAGCCCCAGCATTTT. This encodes CATSDTGGNQPQHF.

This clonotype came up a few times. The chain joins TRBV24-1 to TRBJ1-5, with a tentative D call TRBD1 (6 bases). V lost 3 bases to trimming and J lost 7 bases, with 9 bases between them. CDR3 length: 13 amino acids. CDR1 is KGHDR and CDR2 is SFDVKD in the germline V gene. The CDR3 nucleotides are TGTGCCACCAGTGATGAAGGGGGGCAGCCCCAGCATTTT. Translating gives CATSDEGGQPQHF.

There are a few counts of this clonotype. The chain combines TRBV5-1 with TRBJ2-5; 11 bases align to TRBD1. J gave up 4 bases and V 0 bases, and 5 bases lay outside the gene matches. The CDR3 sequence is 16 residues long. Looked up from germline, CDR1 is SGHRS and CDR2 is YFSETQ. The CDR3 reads CASSLVGQGAGETQYF. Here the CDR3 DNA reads TGCGCCAGCAGCTTGGTCGGACAGGGGGCAGGAGAGACCCAGTACTTC. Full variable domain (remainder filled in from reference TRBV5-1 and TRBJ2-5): KAGVTQTPRYLIKTRGQQVTLSCSPISGHRSVSWYQQTPGQGLQFLFEYFSETQRNKGNFPGRFSGRQFSNSRSEMNVSTLELGDSALYLCASSLVGQGAGETQYFGPGTRLLVL.

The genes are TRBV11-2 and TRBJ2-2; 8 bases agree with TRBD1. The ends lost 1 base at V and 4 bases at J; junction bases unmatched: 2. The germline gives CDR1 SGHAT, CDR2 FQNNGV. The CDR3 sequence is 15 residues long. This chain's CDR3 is CASSLGQGATGELFF. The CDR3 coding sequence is TGTGCCAGCAGCTTAGGGCAGGGGGCCACCGGGGAGCTGTTTTTT.

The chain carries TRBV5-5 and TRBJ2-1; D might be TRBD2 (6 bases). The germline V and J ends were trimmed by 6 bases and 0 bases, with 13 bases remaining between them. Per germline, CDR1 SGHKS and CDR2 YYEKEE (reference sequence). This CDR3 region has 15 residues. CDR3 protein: CASNGWGDSYNEQFF. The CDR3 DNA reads TGTGCCAGCAACGGGTGGGGGGACTCCTACAATGAGCAGTTCTTC.

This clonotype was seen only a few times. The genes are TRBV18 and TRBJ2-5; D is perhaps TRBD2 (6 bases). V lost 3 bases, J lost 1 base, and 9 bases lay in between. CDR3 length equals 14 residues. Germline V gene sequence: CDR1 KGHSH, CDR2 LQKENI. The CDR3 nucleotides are TGTGCCAGCTCACCGGGACTGATCCAAGAGACCCAGTACTTC. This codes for CASSPGLIQETQYF.